The 20 T cell receptor beta chains given below trace back to one sample, sequenced in a study of tissue T cells after allogeneic stem cell transplantation. Sample time point: mouse harvest day 14 after allogeneic transplant. Tail vein injection delivered 10^7 T-cell-depleted bone marrow cells and 10^6 splenic CD5+ T cells. Assay used: immunoSEQ multiplex PCR; TCRdb lists only in-frame clones, some missing. The sample includes some 8,000 clones, around 35% seen only once; the top ten take over 2.5%. Specimen: skin. The receptor source for this set is a female BALB/c mouse given C57BL/6 T cells with graft-versus-host disease after an allogeneic hematopoietic cell transplant.

Regarding this clone: Mouse names are used for the genes. The read is 1 residue too short to cover the CDR3 end, so that end is filled in from the germline J gene. The V and J genes are TRBV26 and TRBJ1-4; a possible D gene is TRBD1 (5 bases). The CDR3 has 14 amino acids. CDR1 is KGHPV and CDR2 is FQNQEV in the germline V gene (reference sequence). The V end was cut by 1 base, the J end by 4 bases, with 7 bases between. Incomplete CDR3 DNA: TGTGCCAGCAGTCTGTGGGGGGGCAACGAAAGATTATTT. This sequence encodes CASSLWGGNERLF. In full, the CDR3 reads CASSLWGGNERLFF.

Concerning this clone: Gene names are the mouse ones. The CDR3 end is not reached by the read, which stops 1 residue before it; the germline J gene fills it in. This chain links TRBV26 with TRBJ1-4; D may be TRBD1 (6 bases). Germline lookup yields CDR1 KGHPV and CDR2 FQNQEV (reference sequence). Trimming left V 5 bases short and J 0 bases short, with 10 bases between. This CDR3 has 15 amino acids. The CDR3 loop is CASSYQGFSNERLFF. CDR3 DNA, as far as it was read: TGTGCCAGCAGTTACCAGGGGTTTTCCAACGAAAGATTATTT.

This clone appeared a few times. Gene names are the mouse ones. The read finishes 1 residue shy of the CDR3 end, and the germline J gene is used to complete it. J is TRBJ2-1 and V is TRBV23; the D segment call TRBD1 is taken from the table without a DNA check. The CDR3 has 16 residues. Germline-derived CDR1 and CDR2 are KGHTA and FQNQQP. The DNA read from the CDR3 is TGCTCCAGCAGTCAATCGGGGACAGGGGGCTATGCTGAGCAGTTC. This codes for CSSSQSGTGGYAEQF. In full, the CDR3 is CSSSQSGTGGYAEQFF.

This clone appeared a few times. The genes and germline here are from mouse. CDR3 bases read: TGTGCCAGCAGCTTACTTGCTAGTCAAAACACCTTGTAC. Amino acids: CASSLLASQNTLY. The full CDR3 is CASSLLASQNTLYF. This chain joins TRBV3 and TRBJ2-4; D is unresolved. From the germline J gene comes the end of the CDR3, since the read stops 1 residue before it. CDR1 SNHLY and CDR2 FYNGKV come from the germline V gene (reference sequence). V was clipped by 2 bases and J by 0 bases, with 6 bases between them. This CDR3 comprises 14 residues.

This clone showed up just a few times. Gene names and germline refer to mouse. The CDR3 end is not reached by the read, which stops 1 residue before it; the germline J gene fills it in. Other DNA sequences of this sample code for an identical CDR3. The chain carries TRBV26 and TRBJ1-5, with D unresolved. The germline V gene has CDR1 KGHPV and CDR2 FQNQEV (reference sequence). CDR3 length: 13 residues. Trimming pared 0 bases from V and 0 bases from J, leaving 0 bases between. CDR3 DNA (partial): TGTGCCAGCAGTCTGTCTAACAACCAGGCTCCGCTT. Its translation: CASSLSNNQAPL. In full, the CDR3 reads CASSLSNNQAPLF.

Only a few counts were recorded for this clone. The germline and genes are mouse ones. The read ends 1 residue shy of where the CDR3 ends; the end is completed using the germline J gene. The J gene is TRBJ2-7, the V gene TRBV26, with a weak D call TRBD2 (5 bases). The CDR3 has 12 residues. Germline V gene lookup returns CDR1 KGHPV and CDR2 FQNQEV (reference sequence). The V end lost 3 bases, the J end lost 6 bases, and 9 bases lay between the germline ends. CDR3 in amino acids: CASSLWAVEQYF. CDR3 bases read: TGTGCCAGCAGTCTCTGGGCCGTTGAACAGTAC.

The sample holds a few counts of this clone. The gene names given are mouse names. The sequenced fragment ends 1 residue before the CDR3 boundary, so the rest is inferred from the germline J gene. This chain joins TRBV15 and TRBJ2-7, with TRBD1 as a possible D gene (6 bases). CDR3 length equals 12 residues. The germline V gene encodes CDR1 SGHND and CDR2 FRSKSL. V lost 4 bases to trimming and J lost 4 bases, with 8 bases between them. The part of the CDR3 DNA that was read is TGTGCCAGCAGTTCCGGGACATATGAACAGTAC. It translates to CASSSGTYEQY. The full CDR3 is CASSSGTYEQYF.

This clone is medium-sized. Mouse germline and gene names are used. CDR3 DNA (partial): TGCTCCAGCAGTCCGGGACAGCAAGACACCCAGTAC. The encoded protein is CSSSPGQQDTQY. The entire CDR3 reads CSSSPGQQDTQYF. V usage is TRBV23 and J usage is TRBJ2-5; TRBD1 is taken as the D call from the table, unchecked against the DNA. The CDR3 extends 1 residue past the end of the read, so its final part is completed from the germline J gene. The CDR3 totals 13 residues. Germline V gene data show CDR1 as KGHTA and CDR2 as FQNQQP.

Regarding this clone: The genes are named according to mouse. The read ends 1 residue before the CDR3 terminus; that terminus is restored from the germline J gene. The V gene is TRBV3, the J gene TRBJ1-4; D call uncertain. Germline V gives CDR1 SNHLY, CDR2 FYNGKV (reference sequence). There are 15 residues in the CDR3. V lost 2 bases and J 1 base, leaving 8 bases between the germline ends. CDR3 sequence reads: CASSLRGYSNERLFF. CDR3 bases read: TGTGCCAGCAGCTTAAGAGGCTATTCCAACGAAAGATTATTT.

Turning to this clone: Mouse gene names apply. The read gets to within 1 residue of the CDR3 end, and the germline J gene fills in the rest. The V and J genes are TRBV13-2 and TRBJ1-4, with D uncertain. The CDR3 has 12 amino acids. V was pared by 2 bases and J by 5 bases, with 4 bases between. Germline CDR1 is NNHNN and CDR2 is SYGAGS (reference sequence). CDR3 region: CASGDQNERLFF. The covered CDR3 bases are TGTGCCAGCGGTGACCAAAACGAAAGATTATTT.

Note on this clone: Mouse germline and gene names are used. Read data end 1 residue before the CDR3 end; the end is taken from the germline J gene. This chain uses TRBV23 with TRBJ2-7; the table's D call, TRBD2, has no DNA check behind it. This CDR3 has 14 amino acids. CDR1 KGHTA and CDR2 FQNQQP come from the germline V gene. This CDR3 reads CSSSRTGGPYEQYF. The CDR3 DNA, read in part, is TGCTCCAGCAGTCGGACTGGGGGGCCATATGAACAGTAC.

To note about this clone: Gene names and germline refer to mouse. From the germline J gene comes the end of the CDR3, since the read stops 1 residue before it. The V and J genes are TRBV19 and TRBJ2-2; TRBD1 matches 7 bases. CDR1 and CDR2 (germline): FNHDT, SITEND (reference sequence). The trim removed 4 bases at V and 4 bases at J, leaving 4 bases unmatched. This CDR3 comprises 14 residues. The covered CDR3 bases are TGTGCCAGCAGTGTCAGGGGGTCCACCGGGCAGCTCTAC. Protein product: CASSVRGSTGQLY. The complete CDR3 reads CASSVRGSTGQLYF.

As regards this clone: Gene names are mouse gene names. Read sequence stops 1 residue before the CDR3 end, and the germline J gene provides the missing end. The chain couples TRBV26 to TRBJ2-7; 10 bases map to TRBD1. The CDR3 is 14 amino acids. The V and J ends lost 4 bases and 4 bases, in that order; junction bases with no gene match: 4. Germline V gene lookup returns CDR1 KGHPV and CDR2 FQNQEV (reference sequence). The CDR3 sequence is CASSPGTGEYEQYF. Partial CDR3 DNA: TGTGCCAGCAGTCCCGGGACAGGGGAATATGAACAGTAC. Full variable domain (remainder filled in from reference TRBV26 and TRBJ2-7): NSKVIQTPRYLVKGQGQKAKMRCIPEKGHPVVFWYQQNKNNEFKFLINFQNQEVLQQIDMTEKRFSAECPSNSPCSLEIQSSEAGDSALYLCASSPGTGEYEQYFGPGTRLTVL.

By share, this clone counts as large. The gene symbols are mouse symbols. The read ends 1 residue before the CDR3 terminus; that terminus is restored from the germline J gene. The chain carries TRBV29 and TRBJ2-1; D unresolved. CDR3 length: 13 amino acids. V lost 8 bases and J lost 1, with 9 bases in between. Germline CDR1 is MSHET and CDR2 is SYDVDS. The sequenced CDR3 bases are TGTGCTAGCGAAGACCCGAACTATGCTGAGCAGTTC. Translating gives CASEDPNYAEQF. The CDR3 in full is CASEDPNYAEQFF.

This clone was counted once. Mouse gene names apply. The CDR3 is CASSLDGLGNYAEQFF. CDR3 DNA, as far as it was read: TGTGCCAGCTCTCTCGACGGACTGGGTAACTATGCTGAGCAGTTC. The chain has TRBV12-2 and TRBJ2-1; 8 positions match TRBD2. The CDR3 end falls 1 residue outside the read, so it is completed with the germline J gene. The CDR3 totals 16 residues. Germline V lookup: CDR1 SGHLS, CDR2 HYDKME. V lost 0 bases, J lost 0 bases, and 3 bases stayed unmatched.

Relative to its sample, this clone is medium-sized. Genes and germline are mouse. Read data end 1 residue before the CDR3 end; the end is taken from the germline J gene. The gene calls are TRBV26 and TRBJ2-7; D is perhaps TRBD1 (7 bases). V lost 0 bases to trimming and J lost 7 bases, with 10 bases between them. Germline V gene lookup returns CDR1 KGHPV and CDR2 FQNQEV (reference sequence). CDR3 length: 13 amino acids. CDR3 bases read: TGTGCCAGCAGTCTGTCAGGGGGCAAGGAACAGTAC. Translated: CASSLSGGKEQY. The CDR3, in full, reads CASSLSGGKEQYF.

On this clone: Germline and genes: mouse. Sequencing ends 1 residue short of the CDR3 end; the germline J gene provides the rest. The genes are TRBV15 and TRBJ1-4, with TRBD1 matching 8 bases. J lost 4 bases, V lost 6 bases, and 4 bases had no gene match. This CDR3 has 14 amino acids. The V gene's germline CDR1 is SGHND and CDR2 FRSKSL. The covered CDR3 bases are TGTGCCAGCAGGGCCGGGACAGGCAACGAAAGATTATTT. It specifies CASRAGTGNERLF. The whole CDR3 region reads CASRAGTGNERLFF. The full variable domain, in which reference TRBV15 and TRBJ1-4 provide the parts outside the CDR3, is DAGVTQTPRHEVAEKGQTIILKCEPVSGHNDLFWYRQTKIQGLELLSYFRSKSLMEDGGAFKDRFKAEMLNSSFSTLKIQPTEPKDSAVYLCASRAGTGNERLFFGHGTKLSVL.

About this clone: Genes and germline are mouse. The CDR3 end falls 1 residue outside the read, so it is completed with the germline J gene. This chain connects TRBV16 to TRBJ2-3; a weak D match, TRBD2 (6 bases). CDR1 is SGHSA, CDR2 FRNQAP, per germline. With 3 bases removed from V and 3 bases from J, the gap between germline ends came to 7 bases. The CDR3 sequence is 13 residues long. CDR3 bases read: TGTGCAAGCAGCTTCCTGGGGGCAGAAACGCTGTAT. This codes for CASSFLGAETLY. The complete CDR3 reads CASSFLGAETLYF. The full variable domain, in which reference TRBV16 and TRBJ2-3 provide the parts outside the CDR3, is NAGVIQTPRHKVTGKGQEATLWCEPISGHSAVFWYRQTIVQGLEFLTYFRNQAPIDDSGMPKERFSAQMPNQSHSTLKIQSTQPQDSAVYLCASSFLGAETLYFGSGTRLTVL.

Note on this clone: Mouse names are used for the genes. The DNA ends 1 residue before the CDR3 does, and the rest of the CDR3 is filled in from the germline J gene. The V gene is TRBV29, the J gene TRBJ2-1, with TRBD1 identical over 11 bases. This CDR3 is built from 15 residues. The germline CDR1 and CDR2 sequences are MSHET and SYDVDS. The junction had 2 bases not matched to a gene; V was cut back by 6 bases and J by 1 base. Partial CDR3 DNA: TGTGCTAGCAGGGGACAGGGGGAGAACTATGCTGAGCAGTTC. Amino acid sequence: CASRGQGENYAEQF. The full CDR3 reads CASRGQGENYAEQFF.

With regard to this clone: The genes are named according to mouse. The read halts 1 residue ahead of the CDR3 end, with the missing end drawn from the germline J gene. The chain carries TRBV12-2 and TRBJ1-1; weak D call: TRBD1 (5 bases). The CDR3 extends over 12 amino acids. CDR1 and CDR2 (germline): SGHLS, HYDKME. The V gene lost 1 base and the J gene lost 6 bases, with 8 bases spanning the gap. This CDR3 is CASSLGEPEVFF. Partial CDR3 DNA: TGTGCCAGCTCTCTGGGGGAGCCAGAAGTCTTC. The variable domain in full, completed from reference TRBV12-2 and TRBJ1-1, reads NSGVVQSPRYIIKGKGERSILKCIPISGHLSVAWYQQTQGQELKFFIQHYDKMERDKGNLPSRFSVQQFDDYHSEMNMSALELEDSAVYFCASSLGEPEVFFGKGTRLTVV.